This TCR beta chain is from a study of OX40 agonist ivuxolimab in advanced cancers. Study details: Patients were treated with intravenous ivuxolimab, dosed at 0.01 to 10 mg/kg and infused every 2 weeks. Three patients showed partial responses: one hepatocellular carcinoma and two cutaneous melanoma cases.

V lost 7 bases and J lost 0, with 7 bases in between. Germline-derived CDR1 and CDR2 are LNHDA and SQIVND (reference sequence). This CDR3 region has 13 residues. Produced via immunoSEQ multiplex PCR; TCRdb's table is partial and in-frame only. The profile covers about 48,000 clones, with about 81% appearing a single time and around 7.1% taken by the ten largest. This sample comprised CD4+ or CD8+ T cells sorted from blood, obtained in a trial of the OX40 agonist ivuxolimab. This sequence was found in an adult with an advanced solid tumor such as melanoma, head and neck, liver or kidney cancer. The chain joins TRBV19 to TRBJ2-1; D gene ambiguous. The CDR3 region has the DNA TGTGCCAGTACCGGTAGCTCCTACAATGAGCAGTTCTTC. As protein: CASTGSSYNEQFF.